The next 2 T cell receptor beta chains were all read from a single sample in a study of response to subunit inactivated influenza vaccine. In TCRdb, the RT-PCR reads were re-called with MiXCR into one record per CDR3 protein. The sample has around 500,000 distinct CDR3 sequences; about a tenth are singletons. This specimen was PBMCs from blood, taken roughly 6 weeks after vaccination. All receptors derive from a middle-aged man who received an inactivated influenza vaccine.

This clonotype was recorded many times. The rearrangement joins TRBV5-1 to TRBJ2-3; 7 bases are a match to TRBD1. The CDR3 covers 15 residues. Germline CDR1 SGHRS, CDR2 YFSETQ. V lost 3 bases and J lost 2; bases outside the gene matches: 6. In nucleotides, the CDR3 is TGCGCCAGCAGCTGGGCCGGGACAGTCACAGATACGCAGTATTTT. This gives the protein CASSWAGTVTDTQYF.

The CDR3 sequence: CASSGASGGIRAQYF. The CDR3 region has the DNA TGTGCCAGCAGTGGGGCTAGCGGGGGGATCCGGGCCCAGTACTTC. This rearrangement joins TRBV28 to TRBJ2-5, with 11 positions matching TRBD2. This CDR3 has 15 amino acids. V gave up 5 bases and J gave up 9 bases; unmatched junction bases: 11. Germline CDR1 and CDR2: MDHEN and SYDVKM.